This T cell receptor beta chain was obtained from a study of blood T cell repertoires in COVID-19. The wider study: Collection of acute and convalescent COVID-19 samples took place in the United States, Italy and Spain. Sources were T cells, B-cell-depleted T cells, or PBMCs; the material itself was cDNA or gDNA.

In the original processing: Nucleated cell number was recorded as an estimate derived from reference gene primer amplification. Libraries were prepared by immunoSEQ multiplex PCR; TCRdb keeps only in-frame clonotypes and omits some of them. That table is the source of V, J and clone size, and D and trimming were worked out from the DNA. The table records about 200,000 clones, around 90% of them present only once. Germline CDR1 SNHLY, CDR2 FYNNEI. This CDR3 spans 16 amino acids. J gave up 6 bases and V 5 bases, and 11 bases lay outside the gene matches. Sequencing used peripheral blood. The J gene is TRBJ2-2, the V gene TRBV2; 8 nucleotides match TRBD2. This TCR came from a man aged 50 or older with acute or convalescent COVID-19. CDR3 protein: CASSIAGRGHAGELFF. CDR3 DNA: TGTGCCAGCAGTATAGCCGGGAGGGGTCACGCCGGGGAGCTGTTTTTT. The complete variable domain, with remaining parts taken from reference TRBV2 and TRBJ2-2, reads EPEVTQTPSHQVTQMGQEVILRCVPISNHLYFYWYRQILGQKVEFLVSFYNNEISEKSEIFDDQFSVERPDGSNFTLKIRSTKLEDSAMYFCASSIAGRGHAGELFFGEGSRLTVL.